Listed here are 8 T cell receptor beta chains from one sample, sequenced in a study of blood T cell repertoires in COVID-19. TCRdb keeps only in-frame clones here, not all; method: immunoSEQ multiplex PCR. The table includes about 140,000 clones, less than 85% detected once. The sample comprised peripheral blood. These receptors all stem from a woman at least 80 years old in a cohort sampled during active or convalescent COVID-19.

The rearrangement joins TRBV7-6 to TRBJ1-2, with D unclear. The germline V and J ends were trimmed by 2 bases and 0 bases, with 10 bases remaining between them. Germline-derived CDR1 and CDR2 are SGHVS and FNYEAQ. CDR3 size: 15 residues. The CDR3 DNA follows: TGTGCCAGCAGCTTAATCCCCACTACTAACTATGGCTACACCTTC. Residues: CASSLIPTTNYGYTF. Filled out from reference TRBV7-6 and TRBJ1-2, the complete variable domain reads GAGVSQSPRYKVTKRGQDVALRCDPISGHVSLYWYRQALGQGPEFLTYFNYEAQQDKSGLPNDRFSAERPEGSISTLTIQRTEQRDSAMYRCASSLIPTTNYGYTFGSGTRLTVV.

The CDR3 spells CAWSPLNGINAFF. CDR3 bases: TGTGCCTGGAGTCCCCTGAACGGGATCAACGCTTTCTTT. The chain recombines TRBV30 with TRBJ1-1; D remains ambiguous. V lost 2 bases, J lost 11 bases, and 18 bases lay in between. Germline V gives CDR1 GTSNPN, CDR2 SVGIG (reference sequence). This CDR3 has 13 amino acids.

The chain carries TRBV10-3 and TRBJ1-1, with D possibly matching TRBD1 (5 bases). CDR1 and CDR2 (germline): ENHRY, SYGVKD. The CDR3 has 14 amino acids. Trimming took 3 bases from V and 0 from J, leaving 8 bases between them. The DNA for the CDR3 is TGTGCCATCAGTGAAGCAGGGTTGAACACTGAAGCTTTCTTT. Protein product: CAISEAGLNTEAFF.

The chain uses TRBV9 and TRBJ2-2, with a possible D match to TRBD2 (5 bases). This CDR3 has 14 amino acids. Germline V gives CDR1 SGDLS, CDR2 YYNGEE. The V and J ends lost 4 bases and 4 bases respectively, with 11 bases between them. The CDR3 region has the DNA TGTGCCAGCAGCTACGGACTGACCACCGGGGAGCTGTTTTTT. This codes for CASSYGLTTGELFF.

The J gene is TRBJ1-6, the V gene TRBV19; D unclear. Per germline, CDR1 LNHDA and CDR2 SQIVND (reference sequence). There are 10 residues in the CDR3. V was cut by 8 bases and J by 8 bases, with 4 bases left in between. The CDR3 sequence is CASGDSPLHF. CDR3 sequence (DNA): TGTGCCAGTGGAGATTCACCCCTCCACTTT.

The chain links TRBV19 to TRBJ1-2; D not resolved. This CDR3 region has 13 residues. V was shortened by 5 bases and J by 4 bases, with 11 bases between the two germline ends. CDR1 and CDR2 (germline): LNHDA, SQIVND (reference sequence). The CDR3 sequence is CASSPGIVYGYTF. The CDR3, as DNA: TGTGCCAGTAGTCCAGGTATCGTCTATGGCTACACCTTC.

The V gene is TRBV6-5, the J gene TRBJ1-6, with 9 bases that match TRBD1. CDR1 is MNHEY, CDR2 SVGAGI, per germline. The CDR3 is 15 residues long. Unmatched junction bases numbered 2, after V lost 2 bases and J lost 6 bases. CDR3: CASSYQTGGNSPLHF. CDR3 sequence (DNA): TGTGCCAGCAGTTACCAGACAGGGGGTAATTCACCCCTCCACTTT.

There are a few counts of this clone. This sequence joins TRBV9 and TRBJ2-3; possible D gene TRBD2, 6 bases. CDR1 and CDR2 (germline): SGDLS, YYNGEE. The CDR3 contains 16 residues. The V and J ends lost 3 bases and 0 bases respectively, with 14 bases between them. The CDR3 protein is CASSAWGDPSTDTQYF. DNA of the CDR3: TGTGCCAGCAGCGCGTGGGGGGACCCTAGCACAGATACGCAGTATTTT.